The 4 T cell receptor beta chains in this list originate from one sample, sequenced in a study of blood T cell repertoires in COVID-19. Assay: immunoSEQ multiplex PCR; the TCRdb copy retains only in-frame clones and omits some. The repertoire holds about 380,000 clones, with 70% to 90% as singletons. Sequencing used PBMCs or T cells enriched from blood (not recorded which). These receptors were taken from a young woman who had recovered from COVID-19.

The chain is built from TRBV3-1 (or the pseudogene TRBV3-2) and TRBJ1-1; TRBD1 agrees at 7 bases. The CDR3 is made up of 14 amino acids. CDR1 and CDR2 (germline): LGHDT, YNNKEL (reference sequence). The V and J ends lost 5 bases and 5 bases, in that order; junction bases with no gene match: 8. CDR3 protein: CASSSAGGVTEAFF. The CDR3 DNA reads TGTGCCAGCAGCTCTGCAGGGGGAGTAACTGAAGCTTTCTTT.

This chain links TRBV30 with TRBJ1-4; D not certain. Germline V gene data show CDR1 as GTSNPN and CDR2 as SVGIG (reference sequence). V was clipped by 3 bases and J by 8 bases, with 10 bases between them. This CDR3 comprises 12 residues. For the CDR3, the DNA is TGTGCCTGGAGCGCGGGTGGGGAAAAACTGTTTTTT. Protein sequence: CAWSAGGEKLFF.

The J gene is TRBJ1-1, the V gene TRBV10-1, with D hard to call. Between the trimmed V and J ends, which lost 3 bases and 4 bases, there was a span of 18 bases. The CDR3 has 16 amino acids. Germline V gene data show CDR1 as WNHNN and CDR2 as SYGVQD (reference sequence). CDR3 protein: CASSDSTSPTGTEAFF. Here the CDR3 DNA reads TGCGCCAGCAGTGACTCGACCTCCCCGACGGGCACTGAAGCTTTCTTT.

CDR3 nucleotides: TGCAGCGCCGAGGCAGGGGCAGCGACCTATGGCTACACCTTC. As protein: CSAEAGAATYGYTF. This chain connects TRBV29-1 to TRBJ1-2; D may be TRBD1 (6 bases). Germline CDR1 is SQVTM and CDR2 is ANQGSEA. With 7 bases removed from V and 4 bases from J, the gap between germline ends came to 19 bases. The CDR3 is made up of 14 amino acids.